The entry below describes one T cell receptor (beta chain). This sample stems from a study of beta chain features in type 1 diabetes. What was sequenced were expressed TCRB transcripts, since all of the isolated RNA had been reverse transcribed. Profiled with immunoSEQ multiplex PCR; TCRdb holds only in-frame clones, not every one. The sample consists of under 250,000 clones, less than 35% of them appearing once. The germline CDR1 and CDR2 sequences are MNHNY and SVGAGI (reference sequence). CDR3 size: 12 residues. The ends were cut back, 7 bases at V and 1 base at J, with 6 bases in the middle. A sort by CD45RO/CCR7/CD25/CD127/CD95/CD27 yielded CD4+ naive, central memory, regulatory and stem cell-like memory cells. Over 95% purity was reached by all sorted populations.

This receptor was taken from a man between 25 and 39 years old in good health. The sequenced sample was central memory CD4+ T cells from blood. The V gene is TRBV6-6, the J gene TRBJ2-3, with D unclear. CDR3 sequence (DNA): TGTGCCAGCACCCTCCGCACAGATACGCAGTATTTT. Its protein is CASTLRTDTQYF.